This TCR beta chain was captured in a study of control samples from healthy donors and cancer patients. Germline V gene data show CDR1 as MDHEN and CDR2 as SYDVKM. V lost 5 bases, J lost 0 bases, and 11 bases lay in between. The CDR3 consists of 14 residues. Method: immunoSEQ multiplex PCR; TCRdb's copy keeps in-frame clones and lacks some. The sample holds about 250,000 clones, over 70% seen once. V is TRBV28 and J is TRBJ2-7; D ambiguous. The sequencing input was PBMCs. The receptor comes from a woman aged 60-75 years with lung cancer. CDR3 nucleotides: TGTGCCAGCAGTGGCGGTGGAACCTCCTACGAGCAGTACTTC. Its translation: CASSGGGTSYEQYF.